The 21 T cell receptor beta chains listed next were all sequenced from one sample in a study of blood T cell repertoires in COVID-19. Profiling relied on immunoSEQ multiplex PCR, and the TCRdb table lists in-frame clones only, not all of them. The sample contains a few hundred thousand clones, about 87% of which appear only once. What was sequenced was peripheral blood. All receptors derive from a woman in her forties or fifties with COVID-19, enrolled during active disease.

The J gene is TRBJ1-2, the V gene TRBV29-1; D call uncertain. Germline assignment: CDR1 SQVTM and CDR2 ANQGSEA. There are 14 residues in the CDR3. Trimming shortened V by 0 bases and J by 4 bases, and 12 bases separated the two germline ends. The CDR3 region has the DNA TGCAGCGTTGAAGATCGCGGATTACTCTATGGCTACACCTTC. It translates to CSVEDRGLLYGYTF.

The V call is TRBV19, the J call TRBJ1-4; maybe TRBD1 (5 bases). Germline values: CDR1 LNHDA, CDR2 SQIVND (reference sequence). Trimming removed 3 bases from V and 8 bases from J, with 13 bases in between. There are 14 residues in the CDR3. CDR3 sequence: CASSMMQGWEKLFF. Written as DNA, the CDR3 is TGTGCCAGTAGTATGATGCAGGGTTGGGAAAAACTGTTTTTT.

This CDR3 reads CASSLPRTGPGYEQYF. In DNA, the CDR3 is TGTGCCAGCAGTCTCCCTCGGACAGGGCCAGGCTACGAGCAGTACTTC. This sequence joins TRBV28 and TRBJ2-7; 8 bases match TRBD1. The V segment lost 5 bases and the J segment 3 bases; nucleotides outside the gene matches: 12. The CDR3 runs 16 residues. The germline CDR1 and CDR2 sequences are MDHEN and SYDVKM.

V usage is TRBV4-1 and J usage is TRBJ2-7; 10 bases agree with TRBD2. The CDR3 spans 14 residues. The V and J ends lost 4 bases and 2 bases, in that order; junction bases with no gene match: 2. Germline CDR1 and CDR2: MGHRA and YSYEKL. CDR3 coding DNA: TGCGCCAGCAGCCCTGGGACTAGCGCCTACGAGCAGTACTTC. Translated, it gives CASSPGTSAYEQYF.

This sequence joins TRBV12-3 or TRBV12-4 and TRBJ1-2; perhaps TRBD1 as D (5 bases). Trimming shortened V by 6 bases and J by 5 bases, and 13 bases separated the two germline ends. The CDR3 runs to 13 residues. The CDR3 loop reads CASSQPGWYGYTF. The CDR3 DNA reads as TGTGCCAGCAGCCAACCAGGGTGGTATGGCTACACCTTC.

The chain has TRBV10-3 and TRBJ1-2; 7 bases agree with TRBD1. The CDR3 covers 15 residues. The germline CDR1 and CDR2 sequences are ENHRY and SYGVKD. V was clipped by 4 bases and J by 6 bases; unmatched bases: 11. The CDR3 is CAISGLGTDLNGYTF. CDR3 nucleotide sequence: TGTGCCATCAGTGGGTTGGGGACAGATCTAAATGGCTACACCTTC.

The chain is built from TRBV10-3 and TRBJ2-3, with TRBD2 matching over 14 bases. With V trimmed by 4 bases and J by 2 bases, 8 bases remained unmatched. The CDR3 totals 18 residues. From germline, CDR1 is ENHRY and CDR2 SYGVKD. In DNA, the CDR3 is TGTGCCATCAGTGGAACGACTAGCGGGGGGGGCCTCACAGATACGCAGTATTTT. This sequence encodes CAISGTTSGGGLTDTQYF.

This chain uses TRBV11-2 with TRBJ2-2, with D possibly matching TRBD1 (5 bases). Germline CDR1 is SGHAT and CDR2 is FQNNGV. The CDR3 spans 14 residues. The germline V and J ends were trimmed by 7 bases and 6 bases, with 15 bases remaining between them. The CDR3 nucleotides read TGTGCCAGCACGTTTGGGGCCCCATCCGGGGAGCTGTTTTTT. Its protein is CASTFGAPSGELFF.

This clone was counted once. The chain joins TRBV29-1 to TRBJ1-1; TRBD1 aligns across 9 bases. The trim removed 7 bases at V and 6 bases at J, leaving 9 bases unmatched. This CDR3 region has 13 residues. Germline V lookup: CDR1 SQVTM, CDR2 ANQGSEA. CDR3 sequence: CSASGQGGAEAFF. In DNA, the CDR3 is TGCAGCGCCTCGGGACAGGGAGGCGCTGAAGCTTTCTTT. Full variable domain (missing parts from reference TRBV29-1 and TRBJ1-1): SAVISQKPSRDICQRGTSLTIQCQVDSQVTMMFWYRQQPGQSLTLIATANQGSEATYESGFVIDKFPISRPNLTFSTLTVSNMSPEDSSIYLCSASGQGGAEAFFGQGTRLTVV.

This sequence joins TRBV6-1 and TRBJ1-4; 8 bases map to TRBD1. J was trimmed by 8 bases and V by 2 bases; bases with no gene match: 22. Germline V lookup: CDR1 MNHNS, CDR2 SASEGT. The length of the CDR3 is 20 residues. The CDR3 nucleotides read TGTGCCAGCAGTGAAAGCGGGCAGGGGGCTTTTTCGTATCGAAAGGAAAAACTGTTTTTT. Its protein is CASSESGQGAFSYRKEKLFF.

This chain uses TRBV19 with TRBJ1-5; D is uncertain. CDR1 is LNHDA and CDR2 is SQIVND in the germline V gene (reference sequence). The CDR3 is made up of 15 amino acids. Trimming cost V 6 bases and J 5 bases, with 17 bases left between them. CDR3 sequence: CASSDRIRQYQPQHF. The DNA of the CDR3 is TGTGCCAGTAGCGATCGGATCAGACAATATCAGCCCCAGCATTTT.

The gene calls are TRBV7-2 and TRBJ1-2; D perhaps matches TRBD1 (5 bases). Germline values: CDR1 SGHTA, CDR2 FQGNSA. Between the trimmed V and J ends, which lost 0 bases and 7 bases, there was a span of 15 bases. The CDR3 extends over 15 amino acids. The CDR3 nucleotides read TGTGCCAGCAGCTTAGCCGGGACTACCCCCTTTGGCTACACCTTC. Translated: CASSLAGTTPFGYTF.

The V call is TRBV28, the J call TRBJ1-2; the D gene is possibly TRBD1 (6 bases). Germline CDR1 MDHEN, CDR2 SYDVKM. The CDR3 has 15 amino acids. Trimming took 10 bases from V and 0 from J, leaving 18 bases between them. The CDR3 reads CATRGRGATNYGYTF. The CDR3 DNA sequence: TGTGCCACCCGGGGGCGGGGGGCTACTAACTATGGCTACACCTTC.

V is TRBV6-5 and J is TRBJ2-7; D remains ambiguous. This CDR3 spans 14 amino acids. V was clipped by 6 bases and J by 4 bases, with 16 bases between them. Germline V gene lookup returns CDR1 MNHEY and CDR2 SVGAGI. CDR3 protein: CASRVRSPSYEQYF. CDR3 bases: TGTGCCAGCAGAGTCAGATCCCCTTCTTACGAGCAGTACTTC.

The chain carries TRBV27 and TRBJ1-6, with unresolved D. With 5 bases removed from V and 6 bases from J, the gap between germline ends came to 14 bases. CDR1 MNHEY and CDR2 SMNVEV come from the germline V gene (reference sequence). This CDR3 comprises 15 residues. CDR3 DNA sequence: TGTGCCAGCAGTCCCGGCCGGGTGAGTAATTCACCCCTCCACTTT. It yields the protein CASSPGRVSNSPLHF.

J is TRBJ2-3 and V is TRBV30; D gene ambiguous. The germline V gene has CDR1 GTSNPN and CDR2 SVGIG (reference sequence). The CDR3 sequence is 12 residues long. V lost 0 bases, J lost 4 bases, and 5 bases lay in between. The CDR3 nucleotides read TGTGCCTGGAGTGTATCGGCAGATACGCAGTATTTT. Translation gives CAWSVSADTQYF.

This clone was seen a handful of times. The J gene is TRBJ2-3, the V gene TRBV29-1; a weak D match, TRBD2 (5 bases). V was cut by 2 bases and J by 4 bases, with 10 bases left in between. This CDR3 is 13 amino acids long. The germline CDR1 and CDR2 sequences are SQVTM and ANQGSEA. CDR3 sequence: CSVEYPGSDTQYF. The CDR3 DNA sequence: TGCAGCGTTGAATATCCGGGGTCAGATACGCAGTATTTT.

CDR3 in DNA: TGTGCCAGCAGCTTAGTTGCCGGGGACGAGCAGTACTTC. This encodes CASSLVAGDEQYF. This sequence joins TRBV7-8 and TRBJ2-7; possibly TRBD2 for D (5 bases). V lost 1 base, J lost 5 bases, and 9 bases lay in between. This CDR3 comprises 13 residues. Germline lookup yields CDR1 SGHVS and CDR2 FQNEAQ. The entire variable domain, with the rest obtained from reference TRBV7-8 and TRBJ2-7, is as follows: GAGVSQSPRYKVAKRGQDVALRCDPISGHVSLFWYQQALGQGPEFLTYFQNEAQLDKSGLPSDRFFAERPEGSVSTLKIQRTQQEDSAVYLCASSLVAGDEQYFGPGTRLTVT.

V is TRBV7-8 and J is TRBJ1-2; no clear D. This CDR3 region has 15 residues. The germline CDR1 and CDR2 sequences are SGHVS and FQNEAQ. V lost 4 bases to trimming and J lost 8 bases, with 20 bases between them. The CDR3 protein is CASSSASLDSRGYTF. DNA for the CDR3: TGTGCCAGCAGCTCGGCCTCCCTTGATTCGAGGGGCTACACCTTC. The full variable domain, in which reference TRBV7-8 and TRBJ1-2 provide the parts outside the CDR3, is GAGVSQSPRYKVAKRGQDVALRCDPISGHVSLFWYQQALGQGPEFLTYFQNEAQLDKSGLPSDRFFAERPEGSVSTLKIQRTQQEDSAVYLCASSSASLDSRGYTFGSGTRLTVV.

The genes are TRBV11-2 and TRBJ2-5, with a tentative D call TRBD1 (6 bases). The CDR3 is made up of 14 amino acids. V was cut by 3 bases and J by 4 bases, with 12 bases left in between. Germline assignment: CDR1 SGHAT and CDR2 FQNNGV. The CDR3 spells CASSFARGLETQYF. The DNA of the CDR3 is TGTGCCAGCAGCTTCGCCAGGGGTTTAGAGACCCAGTACTTC.

The chain carries TRBV30 and TRBJ1-3; weak D call: TRBD1 (5 bases). The CDR3 contains 14 residues. Germline assignment: CDR1 GTSNPN and CDR2 SVGIG (reference sequence). Trimming cost V 1 base and J 3 bases, with 10 bases left between them. The DNA of the CDR3 is TGTGCCTGGAGTGAAGGGGTGGGTGGAAACACCATATATTTT. It encodes CAWSEGVGGNTIYF.